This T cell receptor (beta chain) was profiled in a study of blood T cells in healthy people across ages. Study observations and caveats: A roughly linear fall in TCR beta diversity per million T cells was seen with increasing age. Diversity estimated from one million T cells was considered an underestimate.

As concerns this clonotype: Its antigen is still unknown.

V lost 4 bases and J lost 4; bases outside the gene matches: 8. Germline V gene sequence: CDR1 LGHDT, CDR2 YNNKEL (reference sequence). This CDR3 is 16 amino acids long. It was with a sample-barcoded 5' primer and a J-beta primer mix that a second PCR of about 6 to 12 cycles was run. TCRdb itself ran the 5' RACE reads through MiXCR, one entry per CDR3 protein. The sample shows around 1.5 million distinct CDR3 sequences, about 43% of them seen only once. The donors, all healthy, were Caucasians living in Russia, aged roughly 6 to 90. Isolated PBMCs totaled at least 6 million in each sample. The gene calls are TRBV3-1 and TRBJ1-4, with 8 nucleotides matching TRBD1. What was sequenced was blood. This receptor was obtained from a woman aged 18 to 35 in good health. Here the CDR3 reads CASSRHGTGDNEKLFF. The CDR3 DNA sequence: TGTGCCAGCAGCCGCCACGGGACAGGAGATAATGAAAAACTGTTTTTT.